This T cell receptor (beta chain) was identified in a study of OX40 agonist ivuxolimab in advanced cancers. For the study at large: The patients' treatment was ivuxolimab, an agonistic anti-OX40 (CD134) antibody. Age averaged around 59 years (range about 20 to 80), and about 86% were male.

The protocol was immunoSEQ multiplex PCR, while the TCRdb copy is restricted to in-frame clones and leaves out a portion. Here the sample spans more than 85,000 clones, approximately 90% being singletons. The CDR3 has 15 amino acids. Germline assignment: CDR1 SNHLY and CDR2 FYNNEI. The J segment lost 3 bases and the V segment lost 4 bases, leaving 6 bases of the junction unmatched. This chain connects TRBV2 to TRBJ2-1; TRBD2 matches at 7 bases. The sequence derives from an adult with an advanced solid tumor such as melanoma, head and neck, liver or kidney cancer. The sequencing used CD4+ or CD8+ T cells sorted from blood, collected in a trial of the OX40 agonist ivuxolimab. The CDR3 bases are TGTGCCAGCAGTGTGGACGGGACTATCTACAATGAGCAGTTCTTC. Protein sequence: CASSVDGTIYNEQFF.